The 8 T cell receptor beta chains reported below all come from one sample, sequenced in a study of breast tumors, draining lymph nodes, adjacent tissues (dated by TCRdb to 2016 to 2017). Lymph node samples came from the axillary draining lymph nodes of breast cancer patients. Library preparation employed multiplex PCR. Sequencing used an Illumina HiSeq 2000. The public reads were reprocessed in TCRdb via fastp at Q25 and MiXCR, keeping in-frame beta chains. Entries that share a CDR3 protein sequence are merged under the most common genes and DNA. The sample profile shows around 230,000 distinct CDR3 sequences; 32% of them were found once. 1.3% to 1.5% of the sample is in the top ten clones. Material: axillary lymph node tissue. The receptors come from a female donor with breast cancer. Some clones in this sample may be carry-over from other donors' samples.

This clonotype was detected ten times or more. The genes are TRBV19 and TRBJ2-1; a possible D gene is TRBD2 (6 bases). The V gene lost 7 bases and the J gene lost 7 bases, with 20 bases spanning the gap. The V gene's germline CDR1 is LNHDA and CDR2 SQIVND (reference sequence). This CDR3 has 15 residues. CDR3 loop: CASTLTSRGMNEQFF. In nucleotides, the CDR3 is TGTGCCAGTACCCTTACTAGCCGGGGCATGAATGAGCAGTTCTTC.

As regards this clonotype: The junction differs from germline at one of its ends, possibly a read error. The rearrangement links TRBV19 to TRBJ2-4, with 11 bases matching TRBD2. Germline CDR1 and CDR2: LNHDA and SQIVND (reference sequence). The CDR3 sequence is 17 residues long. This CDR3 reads CASSIQLAGDLKNIQSF. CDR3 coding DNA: TGTGCCAGTAGTATTCAACTAGCGGGAGATCTCAAAAACATTCAGTCCTTC.

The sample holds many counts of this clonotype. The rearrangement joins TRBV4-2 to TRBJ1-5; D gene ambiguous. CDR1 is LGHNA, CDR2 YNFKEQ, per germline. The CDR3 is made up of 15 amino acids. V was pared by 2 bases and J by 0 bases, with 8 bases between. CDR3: CASSQHQDSNQPQHF. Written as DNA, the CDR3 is TGTGCCAGCAGCCAACATCAGGATAGCAATCAGCCCCAGCATTTT.

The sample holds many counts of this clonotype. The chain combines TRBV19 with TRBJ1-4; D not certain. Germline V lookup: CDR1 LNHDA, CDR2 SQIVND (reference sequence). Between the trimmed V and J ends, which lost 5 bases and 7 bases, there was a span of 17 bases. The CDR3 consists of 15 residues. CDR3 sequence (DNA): TGTGCCAGTAGTGCAAATTCTCTTCTCAGTGAAAAACTGTTTTTT. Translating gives CASSANSLLSEKLFF.

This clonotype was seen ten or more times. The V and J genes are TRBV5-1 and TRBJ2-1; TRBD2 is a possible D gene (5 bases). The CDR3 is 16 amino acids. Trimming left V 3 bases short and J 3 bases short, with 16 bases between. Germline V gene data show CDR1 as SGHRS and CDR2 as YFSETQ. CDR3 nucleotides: TGCGCCAGCAGCTCCACCGGGGTGGGTAACTACAATGAGCAGTTCTTC. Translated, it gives CASSSTGVGNYNEQFF.

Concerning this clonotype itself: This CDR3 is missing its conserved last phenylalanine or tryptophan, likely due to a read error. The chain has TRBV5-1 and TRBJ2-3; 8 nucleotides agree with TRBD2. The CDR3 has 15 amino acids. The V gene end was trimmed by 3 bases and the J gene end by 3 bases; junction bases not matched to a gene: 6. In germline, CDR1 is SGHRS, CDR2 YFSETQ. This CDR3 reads CASSSRGAPTDTQYS. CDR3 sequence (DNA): TGCGCCAGCAGCTCGCGGGGGGCCCCTACAGATACGCAGTATTCT.

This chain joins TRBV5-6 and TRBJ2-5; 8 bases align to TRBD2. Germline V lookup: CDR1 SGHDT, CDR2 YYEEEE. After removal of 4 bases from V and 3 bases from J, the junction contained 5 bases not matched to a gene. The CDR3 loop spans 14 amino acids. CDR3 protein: CASSLLAAEETQYF. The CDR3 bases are TGTGCCAGCAGCCTACTAGCGGCAGAAGAGACCCAGTACTTC.

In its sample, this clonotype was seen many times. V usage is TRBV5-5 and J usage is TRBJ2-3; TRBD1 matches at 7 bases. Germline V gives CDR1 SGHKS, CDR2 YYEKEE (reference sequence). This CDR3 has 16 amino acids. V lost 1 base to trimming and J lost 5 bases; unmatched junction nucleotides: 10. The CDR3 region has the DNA TGTGCCAGCAGCTTGCTCCCGGGACAGTTGGTAGATACGCAGTATTTT. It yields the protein CASSLLPGQLVDTQYF. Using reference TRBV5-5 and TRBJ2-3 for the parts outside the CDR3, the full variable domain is DAGVTQSPTHLIKTRGQQVTLRCSPISGHKSVSWYQQVLGQGPQFIFQYYEKEERGRGNFPDRFSARQFPNYSSELNVNALLLGDSALYLCASSLLPGQLVDTQYFGPGTRLTVL.